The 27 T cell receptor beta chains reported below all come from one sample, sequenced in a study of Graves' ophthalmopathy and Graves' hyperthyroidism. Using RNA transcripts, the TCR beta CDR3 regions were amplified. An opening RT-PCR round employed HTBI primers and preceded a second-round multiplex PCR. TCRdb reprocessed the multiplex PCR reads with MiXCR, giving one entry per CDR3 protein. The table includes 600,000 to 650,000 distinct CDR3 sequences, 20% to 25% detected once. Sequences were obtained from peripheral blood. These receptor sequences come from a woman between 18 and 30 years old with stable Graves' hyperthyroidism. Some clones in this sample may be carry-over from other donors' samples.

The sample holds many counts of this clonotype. The CDR3 loop reads CASSLLQVPLYGYTF. CDR3 DNA: TGCGCCAGCAGCTTACTACAGGTACCCCTCTATGGCTACACCTTC. The rearrangement links TRBV5-1 to TRBJ1-2; tentative D call: TRBD1 (5 bases). The CDR3 runs to 15 residues. From germline, CDR1 is SGHRS and CDR2 YFSETQ. Trimming removed 2 bases at V and 4 bases at J, with 15 bases between.

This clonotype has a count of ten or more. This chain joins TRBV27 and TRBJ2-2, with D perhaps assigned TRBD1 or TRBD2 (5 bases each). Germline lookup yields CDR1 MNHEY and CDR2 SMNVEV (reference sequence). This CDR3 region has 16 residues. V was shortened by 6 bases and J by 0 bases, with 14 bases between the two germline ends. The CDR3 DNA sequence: TGTGCCAGCAGACCAGGGACCGTTACGAACACCGGGGAGCTGTTTTTT. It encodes CASRPGTVTNTGELFF.

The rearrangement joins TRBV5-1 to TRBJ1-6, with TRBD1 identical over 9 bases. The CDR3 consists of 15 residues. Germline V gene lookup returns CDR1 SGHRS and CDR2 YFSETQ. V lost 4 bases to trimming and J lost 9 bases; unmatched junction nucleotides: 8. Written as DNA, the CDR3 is TGCGCCAGCAGCACAGGACAGGGGTTAAGTTCACCCCTCCACTTT. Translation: CASSTGQGLSSPLHF.

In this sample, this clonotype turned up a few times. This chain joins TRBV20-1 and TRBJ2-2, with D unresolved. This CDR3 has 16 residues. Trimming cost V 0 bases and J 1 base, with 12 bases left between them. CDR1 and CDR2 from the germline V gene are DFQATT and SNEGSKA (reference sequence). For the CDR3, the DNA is TGCAGTGCTAGAGATTCGAGGCGTAGGAACACCGGGGAGCTGTTTTTT. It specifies CSARDSRRRNTGELFF.

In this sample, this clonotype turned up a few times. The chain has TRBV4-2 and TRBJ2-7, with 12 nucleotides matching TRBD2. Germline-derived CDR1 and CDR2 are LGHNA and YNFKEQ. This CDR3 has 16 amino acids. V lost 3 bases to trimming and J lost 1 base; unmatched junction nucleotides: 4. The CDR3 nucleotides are TGTGCCAGCAGCCAGGGTACTAGCGGGGGGTCCTACGAGCAGTACTTC. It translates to CASSQGTSGGSYEQYF.

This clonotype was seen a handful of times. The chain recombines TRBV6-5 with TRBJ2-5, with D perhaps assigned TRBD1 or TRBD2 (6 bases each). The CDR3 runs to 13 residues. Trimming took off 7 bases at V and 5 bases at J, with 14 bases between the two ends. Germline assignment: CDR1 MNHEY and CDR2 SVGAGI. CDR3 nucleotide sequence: TGTGCCAGCAATTTTGGGGGGCGGGAGACCCAGTACTTC. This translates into CASNFGGRETQYF.

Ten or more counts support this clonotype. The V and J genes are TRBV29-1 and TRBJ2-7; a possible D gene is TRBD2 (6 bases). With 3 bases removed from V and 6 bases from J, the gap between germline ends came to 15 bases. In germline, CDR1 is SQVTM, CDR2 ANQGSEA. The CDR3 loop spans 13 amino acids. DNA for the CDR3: TGCAGCGTTGAGAGCCTTTTGGGGGGCGAGCAGTACTTC. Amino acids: CSVESLLGGEQYF.

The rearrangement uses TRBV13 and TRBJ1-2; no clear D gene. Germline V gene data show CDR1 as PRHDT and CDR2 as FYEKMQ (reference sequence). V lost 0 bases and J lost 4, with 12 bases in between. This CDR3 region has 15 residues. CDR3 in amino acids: CASSLGRRPVYGYTF. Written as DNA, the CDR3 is TGTGCCAGCAGCTTAGGCCGGCGCCCTGTCTATGGCTACACCTTC. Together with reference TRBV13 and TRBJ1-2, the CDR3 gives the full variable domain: AAGVIQSPRHLIKEKRETATLKCYPIPRHDTVYWYQQGPGQDPQFLISFYEKMQSDKGSIPDRFSAQQFSDYHSELNMSSLELGDSALYFCASSLGRRPVYGYTFGSGTRLTVV.

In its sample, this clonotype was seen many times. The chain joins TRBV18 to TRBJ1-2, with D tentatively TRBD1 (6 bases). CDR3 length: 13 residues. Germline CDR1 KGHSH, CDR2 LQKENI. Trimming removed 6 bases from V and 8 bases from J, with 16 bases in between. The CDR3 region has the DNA TGTGCCAGCTCCACTTATACGACAGGCGGCTACACCTTC. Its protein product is CASSTYTTGGYTF.

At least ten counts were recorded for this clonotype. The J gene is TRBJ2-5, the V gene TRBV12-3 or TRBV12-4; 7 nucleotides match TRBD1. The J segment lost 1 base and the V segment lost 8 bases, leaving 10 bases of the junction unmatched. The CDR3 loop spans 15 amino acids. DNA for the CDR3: TGTGCCAGCCAGAACCGGGACAGTGGCCAAGAGACCCAGTACTTC. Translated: CASQNRDSGQETQYF.

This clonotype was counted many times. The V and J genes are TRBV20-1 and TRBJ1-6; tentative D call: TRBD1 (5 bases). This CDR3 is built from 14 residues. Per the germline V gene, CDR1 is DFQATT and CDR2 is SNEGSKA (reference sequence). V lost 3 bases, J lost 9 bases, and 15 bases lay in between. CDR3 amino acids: CSASVDTYGSPLHF. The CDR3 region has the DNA TGCAGTGCTAGTGTGGACACCTATGGTTCACCCCTCCACTTT.

The CDR3 DNA reads TGTGCCAGCAGGGAATGGGAGGGAAGCTCTGGAAACACCATATATTTT. Protein product: CASREWEGSSGNTIYF. The chain couples TRBV28 to TRBJ1-3; D is ambiguous. The CDR3 loop spans 16 amino acids. V lost 6 bases and J 0 bases, leaving 15 bases between the germline ends. Germline CDR1 reads MDHEN; CDR2 reads SYDVKM.

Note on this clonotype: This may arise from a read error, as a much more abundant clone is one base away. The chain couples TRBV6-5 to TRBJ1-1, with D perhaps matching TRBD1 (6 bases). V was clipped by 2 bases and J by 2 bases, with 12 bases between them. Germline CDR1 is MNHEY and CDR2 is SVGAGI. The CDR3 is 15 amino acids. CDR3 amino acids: CASSYPTGQNTEAFF. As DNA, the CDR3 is TGTGCCAGCAGTTACCCCACGGGACAAAACACTGAAGCTTTCTTT.

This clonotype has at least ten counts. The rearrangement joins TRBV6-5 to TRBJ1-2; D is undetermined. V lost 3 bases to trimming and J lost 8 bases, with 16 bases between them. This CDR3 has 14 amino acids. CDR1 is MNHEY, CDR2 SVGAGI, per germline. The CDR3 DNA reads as TGTGCCAGCAGTTATGTGGGCACGACGGGAGGCTACACCTTC. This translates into CASSYVGTTGGYTF.

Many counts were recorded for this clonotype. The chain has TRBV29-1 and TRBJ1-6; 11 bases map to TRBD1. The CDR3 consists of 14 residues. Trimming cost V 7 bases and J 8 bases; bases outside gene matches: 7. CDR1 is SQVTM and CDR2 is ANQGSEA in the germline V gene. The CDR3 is CSAQGQGAHSPLHF. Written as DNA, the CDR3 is TGCAGCGCTCAAGGACAGGGGGCACATTCACCCCTCCACTTT. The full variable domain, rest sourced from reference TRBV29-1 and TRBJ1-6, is SAVISQKPSRDICQRGTSLTIQCQVDSQVTMMFWYRQQPGQSLTLIATANQGSEATYESGFVIDKFPISRPNLTFSTLTVSNMSPEDSSIYLCSAQGQGAHSPLHFGNGTRLTVT.

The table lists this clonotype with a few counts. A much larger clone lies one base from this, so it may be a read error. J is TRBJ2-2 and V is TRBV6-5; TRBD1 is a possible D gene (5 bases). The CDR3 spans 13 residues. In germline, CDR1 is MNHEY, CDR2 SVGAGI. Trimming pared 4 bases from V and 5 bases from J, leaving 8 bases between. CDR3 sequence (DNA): TGTGCCAGCAGTTGGACAAAAACCGGGGAGCTGTTTTTT. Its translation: CASSWTKTGELFF.

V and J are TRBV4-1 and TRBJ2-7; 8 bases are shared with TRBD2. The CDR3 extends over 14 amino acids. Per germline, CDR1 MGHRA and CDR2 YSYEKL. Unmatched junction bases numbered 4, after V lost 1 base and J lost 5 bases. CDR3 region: CASSQGLGLDEQYF. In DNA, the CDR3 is TGCGCCAGCAGCCAAGGTCTGGGACTAGACGAGCAGTACTTC.

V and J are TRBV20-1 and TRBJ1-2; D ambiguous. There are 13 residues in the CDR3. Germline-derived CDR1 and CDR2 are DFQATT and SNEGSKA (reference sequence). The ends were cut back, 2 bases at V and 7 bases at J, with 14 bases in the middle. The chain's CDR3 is CSARSGDGPGYTF. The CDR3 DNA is TGCAGTGCTAGATCAGGAGACGGCCCTGGCTACACCTTC.

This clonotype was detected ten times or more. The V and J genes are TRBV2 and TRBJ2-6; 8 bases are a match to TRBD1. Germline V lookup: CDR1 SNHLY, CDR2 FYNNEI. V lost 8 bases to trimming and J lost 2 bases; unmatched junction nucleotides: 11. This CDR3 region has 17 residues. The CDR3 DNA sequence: TGTGCCAGCGCGGCTGGACAGGGCAGACCTGGGGCCAACGTCCTGACTTTC. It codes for CASAAGQGRPGANVLTF.

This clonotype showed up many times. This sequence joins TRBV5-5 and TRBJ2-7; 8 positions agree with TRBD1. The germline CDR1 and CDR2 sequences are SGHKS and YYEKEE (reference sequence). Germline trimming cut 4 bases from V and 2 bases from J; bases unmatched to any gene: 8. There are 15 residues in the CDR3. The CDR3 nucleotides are TGTGCCAGCAGCAGCCAGGGGGCGCCGGCCTACGAGCAGTACTTC. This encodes CASSSQGAPAYEQYF.

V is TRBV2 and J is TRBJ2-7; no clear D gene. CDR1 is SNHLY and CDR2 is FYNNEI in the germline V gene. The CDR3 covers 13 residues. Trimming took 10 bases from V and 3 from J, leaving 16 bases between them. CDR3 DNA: TGTGCCATCCTTTTGGCCCCCCACTACGAGCAGTACTTC. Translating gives CAILLAPHYEQYF.

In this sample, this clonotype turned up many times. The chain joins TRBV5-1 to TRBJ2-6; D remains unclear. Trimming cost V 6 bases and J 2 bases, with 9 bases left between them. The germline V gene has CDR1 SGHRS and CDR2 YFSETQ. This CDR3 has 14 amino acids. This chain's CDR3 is CASNPITGANVLTF. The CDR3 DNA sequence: TGCGCCAGCAACCCGATTACTGGGGCCAACGTCCTGACTTTC.

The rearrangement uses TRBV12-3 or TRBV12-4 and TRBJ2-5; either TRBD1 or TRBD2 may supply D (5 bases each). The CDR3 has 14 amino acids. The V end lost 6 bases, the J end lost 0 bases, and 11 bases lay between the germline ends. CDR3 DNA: TGTGCCAGCAGAGAGTGGGGGAACCAAGAGACCCAGTACTTC. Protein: CASREWGNQETQYF.

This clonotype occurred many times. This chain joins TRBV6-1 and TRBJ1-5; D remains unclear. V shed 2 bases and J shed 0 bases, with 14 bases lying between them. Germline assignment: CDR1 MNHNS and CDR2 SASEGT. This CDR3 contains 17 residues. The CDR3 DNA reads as TGTGCCAGCAGTGAAATATGGAGGCAGTATAGCAATCAGCCCCAGCATTTT. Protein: CASSEIWRQYSNQPQHF.

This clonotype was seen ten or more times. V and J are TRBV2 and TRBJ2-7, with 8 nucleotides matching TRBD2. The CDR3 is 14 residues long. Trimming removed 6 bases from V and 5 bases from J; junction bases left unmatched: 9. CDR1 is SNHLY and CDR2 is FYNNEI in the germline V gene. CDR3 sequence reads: CASRLREGSDEQYF. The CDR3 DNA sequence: TGTGCCAGCAGACTCCGGGAGGGGAGCGACGAGCAGTACTTC. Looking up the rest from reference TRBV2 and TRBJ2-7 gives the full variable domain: EPEVTQTPSHQVTQMGQEVILRCVPISNHLYFYWYRQILGQKVEFLVSFYNNEISEKSEIFDDQFSVERPDGSNFTLKIRSTKLEDSAMYFCASRLREGSDEQYFGPGTRLTVT.

CDR3 nucleotides: TGTGCCAGTAGTAAACAATTAGCGGGGGGGCCCGAGACCCAGTACTTC. It specifies CASSKQLAGGPETQYF. J is TRBJ2-5 and V is TRBV19, with 11 positions matching TRBD2. J lost 5 bases, V lost 4 bases, and 9 bases had no gene match. CDR1 is LNHDA, CDR2 SQIVND, per germline (reference sequence). CDR3 length: 16 amino acids.

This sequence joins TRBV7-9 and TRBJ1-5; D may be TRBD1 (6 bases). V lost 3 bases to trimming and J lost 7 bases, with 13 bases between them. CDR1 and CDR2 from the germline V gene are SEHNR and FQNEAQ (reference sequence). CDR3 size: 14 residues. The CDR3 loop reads CASSFEGGEQPQHF. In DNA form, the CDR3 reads TGTGCCAGCAGCTTTGAGGGGGGGGAACAGCCCCAGCATTTT.